The rows below give T cell receptor beta chains drawn from one sample of a study of identical twins. TCRdb re-called the 5' RACE reads through MiXCR, storing one row per CDR3 protein. The sample yields just over 450,000 distinct CDR3 sequences, 12% to 15% seen once. The same sample was also used in a study of yellow fever vaccine responses in identical twins.

The sequenced sample was CD4+ T cells sorted from blood. These receptors all come from a woman under 30 in good health. Each CDR3 is given with its conserved first and last residue. The order of the fields is J gene, V gene, clone size, CDR3 protein. The size of a clone is reported for some rows only, either as once, few or many, or as a class for expanded clones.

TRBJ2-6	TRBV29-1	-	CSVWGFGANVLTF
TRBJ2-1	TRBV7-2	few	CASSKDGRGYNEQFF
TRBJ2-3	TRBV20-1	once	CSAKLAGTTDTQYF
TRBJ1-1	TRBV6-5	few	CASSYSITGAHNTEAFF
TRBJ2-4	TRBV7-9	few	CASSLATGAKNIQYF
TRBJ2-2	TRBV29-1	-	CSVRPGGTGELFF
TRBJ2-1	TRBV5-1	-	CASSLVLAGAENEQFF
TRBJ2-7	TRBV12-3/TRBV12-4	few	CASSRSVEQYF
TRBJ1-1	TRBV20-1	few	CSATRVTTEAFF
TRBJ2-1	TRBV28	few	CASSLEGTYNEQFF
TRBJ2-1	TRBV28	-	CASSYNGVYSYNEQFF
TRBJ2-7	TRBV7-9	-	CASSPIAGTYEQYF
TRBJ2-7	TRBV20-1	few	CSGTLAGGPDEQYF
TRBJ2-5	TRBV18	-	CASSPFEGETQYF
TRBJ2-5	TRBV20-1	few	CSAHRAGGETQYF
TRBJ2-5	TRBV5-1	-	CASSAGTGGVETQYF
TRBJ2-1	TRBV2	few	CASTLGALLYNEQFF
TRBJ2-2	TRBV5-8	-	CASSFSAGVNTGELFF
TRBJ1-3	TRBV3-1	few	CASSMEDTIYF
TRBJ2-1	TRBV27	-	CASSLGPEWGNEQFF
TRBJ2-1	TRBV11-3	-	CASSLAQAGGSYNEQFF
TRBJ2-3	TRBV12-3/TRBV12-4	few	CASSPQTSYTDTQYF
TRBJ2-7	TRBV3-1	-	CASSPFSGGGYEQYF
TRBJ2-5	TRBV6-1	few	CASSPLGTGAETQYF
TRBJ1-3	TRBV10-3	few	CAISDTGKFGNTIYF
TRBJ1-5	TRBV6-2/TRBV6-3	few	CASSYSLQGHQPQHF
TRBJ2-7	TRBV7-2	once	CASSETSGTSYEQYF
TRBJ2-3	TRBV24-1	-	CATSDWSEADTQYF
TRBJ2-7	TRBV28	-	CASLSFGNEQYF
TRBJ1-2	TRBV27	many	CASSLSGPYGYTF
TRBJ2-2	TRBV4-2	many	CASSQSGNGELFF
TRBJ2-4	TRBV7-8	-	CASSLQGALAKNIQYF
TRBJ2-1	TRBV20-1	few	CSAVDRGLVNNEQFF
TRBJ2-5	TRBV28	few	CASRKDSKGWRETQYF
TRBJ2-1	TRBV9	-	CASSVGSLETGEQFF
TRBJ1-5	TRBV6-2/TRBV6-3	-	CASRDIYNQPQHF
TRBJ2-1	TRBV20-1	-	CSASGGMRVYNEQFF
TRBJ2-1	TRBV10-3	-	CAIRELAGVTNEQFF
TRBJ2-7	TRBV6-1	few	CASTRLVRGKGTYEQYF
TRBJ2-7	TRBV5-1	few	CASSLDPSGGIYEQYF
TRBJ1-6	TRBV12-3/TRBV12-4	-	CASSSIGQGANNSPLHF
TRBJ2-2	TRBV11-2	-	CASSPWGGPGELFF
TRBJ2-5	TRBV11-3	few	CASSLEGVETQYF
TRBJ2-7	TRBV5-1	-	CASSYTLGPYEQYF
TRBJ2-3	TRBV5-6	-	CASSLQGAGVGTQYF
TRBJ2-7	TRBV3-1	-	CASSRRLAGGTYEQYF
TRBJ2-1	TRBV2	many	CASSASQGDFNEQFF
TRBJ2-7	TRBV7-2	many	CASSSSGGYEQYF
TRBJ2-1	TRBV6-2/TRBV6-3	few	CASSFLLAVSDNEQFF
TRBJ1-2	TRBV12-3/TRBV12-4	many	CASRQQTVDGYTF
TRBJ2-1	TRBV20-1	few	CSAIGTSGRGEQFF
TRBJ2-2	TRBV7-7	-	CASSLRGRSGELFF
TRBJ2-5	TRBV28	once	CASRFQGTQETQYF
TRBJ2-5	TRBV20-1	-	CSARGSSGASRTQYF
TRBJ1-1	TRBV6-2/TRBV6-3	-	CASSWQTNTEAFF
TRBJ1-1	TRBV4-2	-	CASSQVQYGEDNGGEAFF
TRBJ2-7	TRBV29-1	-	CSVKIFMGFNEQYF